This T cell receptor (beta chain) was captured in a study of chemoradiotherapy in HPV16-positive cancers. General observations from the study: HPV-specific T cells were functionally defined from only two HPV16-positive patients. Better recurrence-free survival went with HPV-responsive T-cell expansion in HPV16-positive patients. Non-HPV-specific T cells did not expand in tumors during treatment, whereas candidate HPV-specific clones and E7-related motifs did.

Germline V gene data show CDR1 as MNHEY and CDR2 as SMNVEV (reference sequence). The junction had 7 bases not matched to a gene; V was cut back by 6 bases and J by 6 bases. This CDR3 region has 14 residues. As for this clone: The antigen remains undetermined.

Only in-frame clones appear in the TCRdb table, and some are missing; sequencing was by immunoSEQ multiplex PCR. The sample lists 8,600 or so clones, approximately 81% occurring once. Repeated repertoire sampling spanned the course of chemoradiotherapy. The TCR comes from a human donor with HPV-associated anogenital cancer. Sequenced material: tumor tissue, taken from a patient who underwent chemoradiotherapy. The V gene is TRBV27, the J gene TRBJ1-4; 7 bases map to TRBD1. The CDR3 coding sequence is TGTGCCAGCAGGCCTCAGGGGGGAGATGAAAAACTGTTTTTT. It translates to CASRPQGGDEKLFF.